This note documents a single T cell receptor beta chain sequence. The repertoire was sequenced with immunoSEQ multiplex PCR; TCRdb's copy has only in-frame clones and lacks some. The table includes over 75,000 clones, more than 70% detected once. The entry originates in a study of blood T cell repertoires in COVID-19. Study background: COVID-19 samples, acute and convalescent, were from the United States, Italy and Spain. Nucleic acid was either cDNA or gDNA, and it came from T cells, B-cell-depleted T cells, or PBMCs.

The CDR3 has 17 residues. Germline CDR1 reads MDHEN; CDR2 reads SYDVKM. V lost 2 bases to trimming and J lost 2 bases; unmatched junction nucleotides: 7. Sequencing was carried out using peripheral blood. The sequence derives from a human donor in a cohort sampled during active COVID-19. V usage is TRBV28 and J usage is TRBJ1-5, with TRBD1 identical over 9 bases. CDR3 bases: TGTGCCAGCAGTTTACCGCGGACAGGGGTTGGCAATCAGCCCCAGCATTTT. It is translated as CASSLPRTGVGNQPQHF.